The source of this TCR beta chain is a study of blood T cell repertoires in COVID-19. Looking at the study overall: Collection of acute and convalescent COVID-19 samples took place in the United States, Italy and Spain. T cells, B-cell-depleted T cells, or PBMCs provided the cDNA or gDNA that served as material.

Source study methods: For nucleated cells, counts were estimated from reference gene primer amplification. Profiling relied on immunoSEQ multiplex PCR, and the TCRdb table lists in-frame clones only, not all of them. V, J and clone size were drawn from that table, and D and trimming were deduced from the DNA. The profile shows tens of thousands of clones, 82% of them singletons. The CDR3 is 16 amino acids. Germline assignment: CDR1 SGHTA and CDR2 FQGNSA. The V and J ends lost 5 bases and 4 bases respectively, with 20 bases between them. Recruited during active infection, patients (from Seattle) were subsequently followed longitudinally.

Sequencing was done on a sample of peripheral blood. The rearrangement links TRBV7-2 to TRBJ1-2; the D is unclear. The TCR originated in a man older than 75 with COVID-19, enrolled during active disease. The CDR3 here is CASSAESRSLGYGYTF. DNA for the CDR3: TGTGCCAGCAGCGCAGAATCGAGATCCCTAGGCTATGGCTACACCTTC.